These 8 T cell receptor beta chains were sequenced from one sample in a study of T cells in localized non-small cell lung cancer. Sequencing used immunoSEQ multiplex PCR; TCRdb keeps in-frame clones, though not all of them. Here the sample spans some 33,000 clones, 90% to 95% being singletons. Sequencing was performed on PBMCs, taken before any cancer treatment. Receptors were obtained from a man aged 35 to 70 with stage II lung adenocarcinoma.

CDR3 sequence reads: CASSVDRAGTQYF. The CDR3 DNA follows: TGTGCCAGCAGTGTCGACAGGGCGGGTACGCAGTATTTT. The chain recombines TRBV27 with TRBJ2-3, with 7 bases identical to TRBD1. Germline V gene data show CDR1 as MNHEY and CDR2 as SMNVEV (reference sequence). The CDR3 consists of 13 residues. Trimming took 5 bases from V and 8 from J; bases not matched to a gene: 7.

This clone was seen a few times. The V call is TRBV10-3, the J call TRBJ2-7, with 11 bases fitting TRBD2. From germline, CDR1 is ENHRY and CDR2 SYGVKD. This CDR3 has 17 residues. V dropped 0 bases and J dropped 3; count of bases not matched to a gene: 7. DNA of the CDR3: TGTGCCATCAGTGAGTCGCTGACTAGCGGGACCCTCTACGAGCAGTACTTC. Translation gives CAISESLTSGTLYEQYF.

The rearrangement joins TRBV18 to TRBJ2-1; TRBD2 aligns across 12 bases. Losses at the gene ends were 3 bases for V and 1 base for J; bases not matched to a gene: 7. The CDR3 runs 18 residues. Germline V gene data show CDR1 as KGHSH and CDR2 as LQKENI. The CDR3 bases are TGTGCCAGCTCACCTATACGGACTAGCGGGATTTCCTACAATGAGCAGTTCTTC. This codes for CASSPIRTSGISYNEQFF. Filled out from reference TRBV18 and TRBJ2-1, the complete variable domain reads NAGVMQNPRHLVRRRGQEARLRCSPMKGHSHVYWYRQLPEEGLKFMVYLQKENIIDESGMPKERFSAEFPKEGPSILRIQQVVRGDSAAYFCASSPIRTSGISYNEQFFGPGTRLTVL.

This sequence joins TRBV28 and TRBJ2-7; D call uncertain. The V end was cut by 3 bases, the J end by 3 bases, with 9 bases between. Germline assignment: CDR1 MDHEN and CDR2 SYDVKM. This CDR3 is built from 13 residues. The CDR3, as DNA: TGTGCCAGCAGTTTTCTACTCGACTACGAGCAGTACTTC. Amino acids: CASSFLLDYEQYF. The full variable domain, completed using reference TRBV28 and TRBJ2-7, is DVKVTQSSRYLVKRTGEKVFLECVQDMDHENMFWYRQDPGLGLRLIYFSYDVKMKEKGDIPEGYSVSREKKERFSLILESASTNQTSMYLCASSFLLDYEQYFGPGTRLTVT.

The chain joins TRBV1 to TRBJ2-1. TRBV1 is flagged as a pseudogene. The CDR3 consists of 18 residues. Here the CDR3 DNA reads TGCACCAGCAGCACACGAAGGACTCTAGCAGGACATCCCAATGAGCAGTTCTTC. Encoded protein: CTSSTRRTLAGHPNEQFF.

V is TRBV7-9 and J is TRBJ2-7, with 7 bases that match TRBD2. Unmatched junction bases numbered 9, after V lost 2 bases and J lost 2 bases. The CDR3 totals 16 residues. Germline CDR1 reads SEHNR; CDR2 reads FQNEAQ (reference sequence). CDR3 amino acids: CASSLREWEGPYEQYF. DNA of the CDR3: TGTGCCAGCAGCTTAAGAGAGTGGGAGGGCCCCTACGAGCAGTACTTC.

The V call is TRBV29-1, the J call TRBJ2-3; no clear D gene. The V end lost 2 bases, the J end lost 1 base, and 7 bases lay between the germline ends. Germline CDR1 reads SQVTM; CDR2 reads ANQGSEA. The length of the CDR3 is 13 residues. The CDR3 is CSVEHPGTDTQYF. Written as DNA, the CDR3 is TGCAGCGTTGAACATCCAGGCACAGATACGCAGTATTTT.

The chain has TRBV5-1 and TRBJ2-3; a possible D gene is TRBD2 (5 bases). V lost 1 base and J lost 5, with 11 bases in between. Germline values: CDR1 SGHRS, CDR2 YFSETQ. The CDR3 is made up of 14 amino acids. This chain's CDR3 is CASSLYGGGDTQYF. For the CDR3, the DNA is TGCGCCAGCAGCTTGTACGGAGGTGGAGATACGCAGTATTTT.